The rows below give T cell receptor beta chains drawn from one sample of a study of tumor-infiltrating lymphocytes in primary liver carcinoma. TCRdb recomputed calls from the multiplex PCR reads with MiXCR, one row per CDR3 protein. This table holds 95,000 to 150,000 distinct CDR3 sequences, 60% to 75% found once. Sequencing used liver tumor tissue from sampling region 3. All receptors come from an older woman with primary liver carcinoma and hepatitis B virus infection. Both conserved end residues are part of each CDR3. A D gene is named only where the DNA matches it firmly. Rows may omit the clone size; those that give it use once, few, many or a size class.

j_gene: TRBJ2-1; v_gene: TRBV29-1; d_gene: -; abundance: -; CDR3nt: TGCAGCGAACAGGCCAGCGATGAGCAGTTCTTC; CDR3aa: CSEQASDEQFF
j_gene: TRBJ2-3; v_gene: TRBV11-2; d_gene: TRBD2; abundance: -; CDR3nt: TGTGCCAGCAGCTTAGATCTAAGTGCGTTAGCGGGAGGAGGGATAGATATGCAGTATTTT; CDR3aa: CASSLDLSALAGGGIDMQYF
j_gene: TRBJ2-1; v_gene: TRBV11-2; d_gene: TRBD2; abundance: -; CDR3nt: TGTGCCAGCAGCCCCCGACTAGCGGTAGTCTACAATGAGCAGTTCTTC; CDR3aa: CASSPRLAVVYNEQFF
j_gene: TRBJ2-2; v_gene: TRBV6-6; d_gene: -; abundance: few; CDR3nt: TGTGCCAGCAGCCAGGTCAGGGGCAAGGCGGTCGGGGAGCTGCTTTTT; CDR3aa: CASSQVRGKAVGELLF
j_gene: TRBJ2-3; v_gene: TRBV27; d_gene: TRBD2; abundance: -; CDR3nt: TGTGCCAGCTGGGGACTAGCTCCTACAGATACGCAGTATTTT; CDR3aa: CASWGLAPTDTQYF
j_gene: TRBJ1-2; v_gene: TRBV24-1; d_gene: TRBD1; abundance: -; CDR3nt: TGTGCCACCAGTGATTCGGCCCGGACAGGTGACGGCTACACCTTC; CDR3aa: CATSDSARTGDGYTF
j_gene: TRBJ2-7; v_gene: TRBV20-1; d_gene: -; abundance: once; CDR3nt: TGCAGTGCGTTCGGGAGGGGGCGAACGAGCGAGCAGTACTTC; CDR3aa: CSAFGRGRTSEQYF
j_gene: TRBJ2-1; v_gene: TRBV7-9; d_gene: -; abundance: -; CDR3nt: TGTGCCAGCAGCTCTCCCGGGGGAATTGGCTCCTACAATGAGCAGTTCTTC; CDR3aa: CASSSPGGIGSYNEQFF
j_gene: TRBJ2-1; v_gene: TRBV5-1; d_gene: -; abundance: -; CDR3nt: TGCGCCAGCAGCCTTTATAGCGGTGCTTACAATGAGCAGTTCTTC; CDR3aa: CASSLYSGAYNEQFF
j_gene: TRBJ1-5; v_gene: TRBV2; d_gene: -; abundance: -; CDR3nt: TGTGCCAGCAATGCGCAGGGAAATCAGCCCCAGCATTTT; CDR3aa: CASNAQGNQPQHF
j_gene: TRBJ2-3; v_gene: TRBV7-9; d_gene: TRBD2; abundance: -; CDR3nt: TGTGCCAGCGACTTCGGACTAGCGGGTACAGATAGGCAGTATTTT; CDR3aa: CASDFGLAGTDRQYF
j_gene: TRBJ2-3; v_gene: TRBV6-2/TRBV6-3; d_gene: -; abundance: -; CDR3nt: TGTGCCAGCAGGTACGGAGGCGGAGGACTCCAGGATACGCAGTATTTT; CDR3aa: CASRYGGGGLQDTQYF
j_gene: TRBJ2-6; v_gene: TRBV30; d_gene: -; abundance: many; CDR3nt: TGTGCCTGGGCCCGGGAAGGGGCTGGGGCCAACGTCCTGACTTTC; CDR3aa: CAWAREGAGANVLTF
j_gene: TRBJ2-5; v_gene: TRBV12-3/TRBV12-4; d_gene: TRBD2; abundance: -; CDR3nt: TGTGCCAGCAGTTTAGCGAAGGGACTAGCGGACCAAGGGACCCAGTACTTC; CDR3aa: CASSLAKGLADQGTQYF
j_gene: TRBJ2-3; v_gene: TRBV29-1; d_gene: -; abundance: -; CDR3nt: TGCAGCGGCGACCCTATCATAGATACGCAGTATTTT; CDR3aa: CSGDPIIDTQYF
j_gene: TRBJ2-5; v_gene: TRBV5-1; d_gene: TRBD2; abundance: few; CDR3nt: TGCGCCAGCAGCTTGGGGACTAGCGGACCGACCGAGACCCAGTACTTC; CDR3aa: CASSLGTSGPTETQYF
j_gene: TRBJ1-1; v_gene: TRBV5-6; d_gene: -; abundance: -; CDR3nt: TGTGCCAGCAGCTTCTGGGTAATGAACACTGAAGCTTTCTTT; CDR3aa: CASSFWVMNTEAFF
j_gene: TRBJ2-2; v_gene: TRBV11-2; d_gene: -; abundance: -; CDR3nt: TGTGCCAGCAGCCCTGAAGCTGCCGGGGAGCTGCTTTTT; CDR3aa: CASSPEAAGELLF
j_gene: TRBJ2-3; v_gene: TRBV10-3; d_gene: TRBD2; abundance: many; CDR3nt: TGTGCCATCAAGCCGGGACTAGCCCACACAGATACGCAGTATTTT; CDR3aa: CAIKPGLAHTDTQYF
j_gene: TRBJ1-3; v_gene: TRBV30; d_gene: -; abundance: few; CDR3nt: TGTGCCTGGAGTGTTGCAGGGGCCACCTCTGGAAACACCATATATTTT; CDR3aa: CAWSVAGATSGNTIYF
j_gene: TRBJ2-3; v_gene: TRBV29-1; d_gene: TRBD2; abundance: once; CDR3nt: TGCAGCGCCCGAGGACTAGCGGTTAGCGCAGATACGCAGTATTTT; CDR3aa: CSARGLAVSADTQYF
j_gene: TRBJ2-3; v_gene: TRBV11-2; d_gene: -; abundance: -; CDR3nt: TGTACCAACAGCCCCACCTCTCCTAGCACAGATACGCAGTATTTT; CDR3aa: CTNSPTSPSTDTQYF
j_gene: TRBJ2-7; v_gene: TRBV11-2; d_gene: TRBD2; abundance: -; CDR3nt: TGTGCCAGCAGCCCCCCAGAGGGCAGGATGGGGGACTACGAGCTGTACTTC; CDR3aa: CASSPPEGRMGDYELYF
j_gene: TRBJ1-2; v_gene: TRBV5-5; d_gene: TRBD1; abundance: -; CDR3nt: TGTGCCAGCAGCCCCAGGACAGGGGACTTTGGCTACACCTTC; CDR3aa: CASSPRTGDFGYTF
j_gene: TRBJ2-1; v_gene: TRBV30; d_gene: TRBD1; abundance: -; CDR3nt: TGTGCCTGCAGTCGAGGGGGCTTCTACAGTGAGCAGTTCTTC; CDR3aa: CACSRGGFYSEQFF
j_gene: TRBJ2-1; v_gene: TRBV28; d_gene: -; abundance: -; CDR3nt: TGTGCCAGCAGTTTCCCGGACAGTGATAATGAGCAGTTCTTC; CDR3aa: CASSFPDSDNEQFF
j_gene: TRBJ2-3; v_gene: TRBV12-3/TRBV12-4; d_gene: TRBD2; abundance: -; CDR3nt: TGTGCCTGCAGGGATGGGACTAGCGGGAAGGGGAGCACAGATACGCAGTATTTT; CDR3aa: CACRDGTSGKGSTDTQYF
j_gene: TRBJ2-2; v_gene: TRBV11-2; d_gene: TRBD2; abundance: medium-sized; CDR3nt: TGTGCCAGCAGCTTCCTTAGCGGGAGAAACACCGGGGAGCTGTTTTTT; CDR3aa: CASSFLSGRNTGELFF
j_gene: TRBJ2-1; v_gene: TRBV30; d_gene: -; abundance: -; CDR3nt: TGTGCCTGGAGTGTTAATCTGGGGGCGGGTGAGCAGTTCTTC; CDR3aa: CAWSVNLGAGEQFF
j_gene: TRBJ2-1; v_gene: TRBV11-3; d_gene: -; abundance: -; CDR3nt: TGTGCCAGCAGCTTCGCGCCTTCGCTTGAGCAGTTCTTC; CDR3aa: CASSFAPSLEQFF
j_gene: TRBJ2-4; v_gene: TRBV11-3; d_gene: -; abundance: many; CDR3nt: TGTGCCGCCGGGAATCCGGGGCGGGCCAAAAACATTCAGTACTTC; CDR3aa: CAAGNPGRAKNIQYF
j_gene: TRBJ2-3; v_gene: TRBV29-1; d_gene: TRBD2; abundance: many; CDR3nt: TGCAGCGTTGGGGGACGGACTAGCGGGACCACAGATACGCAGTATTTT; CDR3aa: CSVGGRTSGTTDTQYF
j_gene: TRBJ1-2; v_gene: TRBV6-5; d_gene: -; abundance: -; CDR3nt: TGTGCAAGCAGTTACTCCCTCCCCACGAGAAGGGCACTCATCTTC; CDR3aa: CASSYSLPTRRALIF
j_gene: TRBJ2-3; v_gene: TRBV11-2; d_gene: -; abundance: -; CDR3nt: TGCGCCAGCGGCTCGTGGGCAGCAGATACGCAGTATTTT; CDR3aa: CASGSWAADTQYF
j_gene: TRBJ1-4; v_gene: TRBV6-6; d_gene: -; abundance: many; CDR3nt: TGTGCCAGCAGTTACTCGGGACTAGAAAGAGAAAAACTGTTTTTT; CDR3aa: CASSYSGLEREKLFF
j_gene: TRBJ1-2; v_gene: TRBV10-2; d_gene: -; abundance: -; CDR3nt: TGCGCCAGCAGGCGAGGTAGTACTAACTATGGCTACACCTTC; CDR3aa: CASRRGSTNYGYTF
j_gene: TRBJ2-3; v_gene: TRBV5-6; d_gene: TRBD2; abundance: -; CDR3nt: TGTGCCAGCAGCTGGGTAGGGCTATCGGGAGGGCCAACAGATACGCAGTATTTT; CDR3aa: CASSWVGLSGGPTDTQYF
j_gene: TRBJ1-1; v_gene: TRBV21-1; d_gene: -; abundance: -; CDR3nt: TGTGCCAGCAGCATTAAACCCGGCTCGGTGGGGAGCACTGAAGCTTTCTTT; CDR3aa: CASSIKPGSVGSTEAFF
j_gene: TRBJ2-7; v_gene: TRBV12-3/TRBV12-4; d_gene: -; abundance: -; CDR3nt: TGTGCCAGCAGTTTATCAGACAAGCTCGGGCAGTACTTC; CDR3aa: CASSLSDKLGQYF
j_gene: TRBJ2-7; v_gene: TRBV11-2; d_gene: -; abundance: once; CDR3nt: TGTGTCTGCAGCTGGACGGGACATCCATACGAGCAGTATTTC; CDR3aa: CVCSWTGHPYEQYF